This T cell receptor beta chain was documented in a study of response to subunit inactivated influenza vaccine. TCRdb independently ran MiXCR on the RT-PCR reads; one entry per CDR3 protein. This table has over 400,000 distinct CDR3 sequences, roughly 9.8% appearing once. V lost 0 bases, J lost 7 bases, and 16 bases lay in between. Germline V gives CDR1 SGHVS, CDR2 FQNEAQ. The length of the CDR3 is 16 residues. Study-level findings and limits: After each seasonal influenza vaccination, few new T cells are recruited, the authors suggested.

About this clonotype: Antigen unknown.

This specimen was PBMCs from blood, taken more than 35 days after vaccination. The receptor was derived from a man aged 50 to 59 who received an inactivated influenza vaccine. The chain carries TRBV7-8 and TRBJ2-1; no clear D. The CDR3: CASSLARLVGLNEQFF. CDR3 nucleotides: TGTGCCAGCAGCTTAGCGAGGCTAGTCGGCTTGAATGAGCAGTTCTTC.